This passage covers 7 T cell receptor beta chains from one sample sequenced in a study of T cell responses to AZD1222 COVID-19 vaccine. Only in-frame clones appear in the TCRdb table, and some are missing; sequencing was by immunoSEQ multiplex PCR. The sample includes around 99,000 clones, about 89% seen only once; the top ten take 7% to 9%. Sequenced material: peripheral blood, taken on day 0 of AZD1222 vaccination. The source is an adult in good health.

This rearrangement joins TRBV9 to TRBJ1-3, with 7 bases fitting TRBD1. Germline loops: CDR1 SGDLS, CDR2 YYNGEE. The V gene end was trimmed by 2 bases and the J gene end by 0 bases; junction bases not matched to a gene: 5. The CDR3 extends over 16 amino acids. The CDR3 loop reads CASSVRGDSSGNTIYF. CDR3 sequence (DNA): TGTGCCAGCAGCGTTCGTGGGGACAGCTCTGGAAACACCATATATTTT.

The chain recombines TRBV3-1 (or the pseudogene TRBV3-2) with TRBJ1-2, with no clear D. Germline V CDR1 and CDR2: LGHDT, YNNKEL (reference sequence). Trimming left V 3 bases short and J 4 bases short, with 12 bases between. The CDR3 contains 14 residues. The CDR3 DNA sequence: TGTGCCAGCAGCCACGTCGGGGTGGGCTATGGCTACACCTTC. It yields the protein CASSHVGVGYGYTF.

V gene TRBV5-6 combines with J gene TRBJ1-5; no reliable D call. Germline V CDR1 and CDR2: SGHDT, YYEEEE. The CDR3 extends over 15 amino acids. V was clipped by 1 base and J by 7 bases, with 15 bases between them. The CDR3 protein is CASSLNTWSGQPQHF. As DNA, the CDR3 is TGTGCCAGCAGCTTGAATACCTGGTCGGGGCAGCCCCAGCATTTT.

The CDR3 DNA follows: TGTGCCAGCAGTGACGTAGCAGAGAACACTGAAGCTTTCTTT. Translated, it gives CASSDVAENTEAFF. The rearrangement links TRBV6-1 to TRBJ1-1; D gene uncertain. The V gene's germline CDR1 is MNHNS and CDR2 SASEGT. The CDR3 runs 14 residues. V lost 3 bases and J 1 base, leaving 9 bases between the germline ends.

The rearrangement joins TRBV12-3 or TRBV12-4 to TRBJ2-3; no firm D call. This CDR3 spans 13 amino acids. V was shortened by 7 bases and J by 2 bases, with 10 bases between the two germline ends. CDR3 sequence (DNA): TGTGCCAGCACGAACACAAACACAGATACGCAGTATTTT. This codes for CASTNTNTDTQYF.

The chain joins TRBV11-2 to TRBJ2-7; TRBD2 matches at 7 bases. The V and J ends lost 4 bases and 1 base, in that order; junction bases with no gene match: 4. There are 14 residues in the CDR3. Germline V gene lookup returns CDR1 SGHAT and CDR2 FQNNGV. CDR3 loop: CASSSPGLSYEQYF. The CDR3 region has the DNA TGTGCCAGCAGCTCCCCGGGACTATCCTACGAGCAGTACTTC.

CDR3 coding DNA: TGTGCCAGCAGTTATCCTGGACAGGTGAACACTGAAGCTTTCTTT. Its translation is CASSYPGQVNTEAFF. The V call is TRBV6-5, the J call TRBJ1-1, with 7 bases identical to TRBD1. The length of the CDR3 is 15 residues. Trimming at V came to 3 bases and at J to 0 bases, leaving 4 bases not matched to a gene. CDR1 MNHEY and CDR2 SVGAGI come from the germline V gene.